Listed below are T cell receptor beta chains from one sample, sequenced in a study of T cells in Graves' hyperthyroidism and ophthalmopathy. Using its own MiXCR run on the multiplex PCR reads, TCRdb lists one record per CDR3 protein. The profile shows under 600,000 distinct CDR3 sequences, around 15% of them singletons. Sequenced sample: blood. The receptors were sampled from a woman aged 40-49 years with Graves' ophthalmopathy. Each CDR3 is given with its conserved first and last residue. The order of the fields is J gene, D gene, clone size, V gene, CDR3 length, CDR3 protein, CDR3 DNA. A D gene is named only where the DNA matches it firmly. Where a row states a size, it is once, few, many or the class of an expanded clone; other rows omit it.

>TRBJ2-7|.|few|TRBV20-1|13
CSALKQGRGEQYF
TGCAGTGCTTTAAAACAGGGAAGGGGCGAGCAGTACTTC
>TRBJ2-3|.|few|TRBV18|16
CASSLNDRLSTDTQYF
TGTGCCAGCTCACTTAATGACAGGCTGAGCACAGATACGCAGTATTTT
>TRBJ2-3|.|few|TRBV12-3/TRBV12-4|14
CASSPLLNTDTQYF
TGTGCCAGCAGTCCTCTATTAAACACAGATACGCAGTATTTT
>TRBJ2-1|.|.|TRBV11-2|15
CASSFAPSANNEQFF
TGTGCCAGCAGCTTTGCACCTAGCGCCAACAATGAGCAGTTCTTC
>TRBJ2-7|.|.|TRBV10-3|14
CAIGESTLSYEQYF
TGTGCCATCGGTGAGTCAACTCTCTCCTACGAGCAGTACTTC
>TRBJ2-7|TRBD1|many|TRBV20-1|13
CSADGQGVYEQYF
TGCAGTGCCGACGGACAGGGGGTCTACGAGCAGTACTTC
>TRBJ2-5|TRBD2|few|TRBV3-1|17
CASSQGWGLAGGETQYF
TGTGCCAGCAGCCAAGGGTGGGGACTAGCGGGAGGAGAGACCCAGTACTTC
>TRBJ1-5|.|few|TRBV7-9|15
CASSSDSTIDQPQHF
TGTGCCAGCAGCTCGGACTCTACGATAGATCAGCCCCAGCATTTT
>TRBJ2-7|.|many|TRBV12-3/TRBV12-4|12
CASSTQGFEQYF
TGTGCCAGCAGTACACAGGGATTCGAGCAGTACTTC
>TRBJ2-1|TRBD2|many|TRBV11-1|15
CASSSRLAGGGEQFF
TGTGCCAGCAGCTCTAGGCTAGCGGGAGGGGGTGAGCAGTTCTTC
>TRBJ2-7|.|.|TRBV11-2|15
CASSTGTAGSYEQYF
TGTGCCAGCAGCACAGGGACGGCAGGCTCCTACGAGCAGTACTTC
>TRBJ2-5|TRBD1|many|TRBV2|13
CASLTGVGETQYF
TGTGCCAGCCTTACAGGGGTAGGGGAGACCCAGTACTTC
>TRBJ2-7|TRBD1|many|TRBV12-3/TRBV12-4|15
CASSPSGTGAAEQYF
TGTGCCAGCAGCCCTTCTGGGACAGGGGCTGCCGAGCAGTACTTC
>TRBJ2-5|.|many|TRBV6-1|15
CASSEAKGTQETQYF
TGTGCCAGCAGTGAAGCAAAGGGAACTCAAGAGACCCAGTACTTC
>TRBJ1-5|.|many|TRBV2|16
CASSESRRNSNQPQHF
TGTGCCAGCAGTGAATCTAGGCGTAATAGCAATCAGCCCCAGCATTTT
>TRBJ1-3|TRBD1|.|TRBV12-3/TRBV12-4|19
CASSLESRWTGNPGNTIYF
TGTGCCAGCAGTTTAGAATCTCGGTGGACAGGGAACCCTGGAAACACCATATATTTT